This T cell receptor beta chain stems from a study of blood T cell repertoires in COVID-19. J lost 2 bases, V lost 5 bases, and 4 bases had no gene match. The length of the CDR3 is 13 residues. Germline V CDR1 and CDR2: SGHRS, YFSETQ. Clones were sequenced by immunoSEQ multiplex PCR, and TCRdb holds only the in-frame ones, with some missing. The repertoire consists of just over 60,000 clones, with 79% occurring once and the leading ten covering approximately 20%. This TCR came from a woman over 75 with active or convalescent COVID-19. J is TRBJ2-7 and V is TRBV5-1; 7 bases match TRBD1. What was sequenced was peripheral blood. The CDR3 nucleotides are TGCGCCAGCAGGTGGGACAGTCCCTACGAGCAGTACTTC. Protein product: CASRWDSPYEQYF. The whole variable domain, remainder taken from reference TRBV5-1 and TRBJ2-7, is KAGVTQTPRYLIKTRGQQVTLSCSPISGHRSVSWYQQTPGQGLQFLFEYFSETQRNKGNFPGRFSGRQFSNSRSEMNVSTLELGDSALYLCASRWDSPYEQYFGPGTRLTVT.